This T cell receptor (beta chain) was captured by sequencing in a study of T cell responses to AZD1222 COVID-19 vaccine. Findings and caveats of the study: In a largely white British group with more females than males, clonal diversity was possibly underestimated.

This clone has more than one count but fewer than ten. Its antigen is as yet unknown. Profiling relied on immunoSEQ multiplex PCR, and the TCRdb table lists in-frame clones only, not all of them. The sample lists about 110,000 clones; about 91% were seen once. The CDR3 length is 17 residues. The V and J ends lost 3 bases and 8 bases, in that order; junction bases with no gene match: 17. From germline, CDR1 is MDHEN and CDR2 SYDVKM. The specimen comprised peripheral blood, sampled 28 days after the second AZD1222 dose. This TCR was sampled from an adult who received the AZD1222 COVID-19 vaccine. The chain carries TRBV28 and TRBJ1-2; 8 nucleotides agree with TRBD1. CDR3 in amino acids: CASSLHKVGQAREGYTF. The CDR3 DNA is TGTGCCAGCAGTTTGCATAAAGTGGGACAGGCAAGAGAAGGCTACACCTTC.